The subject of this entry is one TCR beta chain. This entry belongs to a study of shared clonotypes between healthy human individuals. Study as a whole: CD4 naive and memory got three plates each, CD8 naive two, CD8 memory one.

Selected positively for CCR7 and CD45RO-negative, naive CD8 cells excluded terminally differentiated effector memory CD45RA+ cells. The protocol was immunoSEQ multiplex PCR, while the TCRdb copy is restricted to in-frame clones and leaves out a portion. The sample lists roughly 650,000 clones; about 95% were seen once. This receptor was obtained from a woman in her twenties or thirties in good health. The sample taken for sequencing was naive CD8+ T cells sorted from blood.

CDR3 DNA sequence: TGTGCCAGCAGTTTATGGCAGGAAGCTTTCTTT. Translation: CASSLWQEAFF. The rearrangement uses TRBV28 and TRBJ1-1; no clear D. Germline CDR1 is MDHEN and CDR2 is SYDVKM. The length of the CDR3 is 11 residues. Trimming removed 0 bases from V and 8 bases from J, with 4 bases in between.